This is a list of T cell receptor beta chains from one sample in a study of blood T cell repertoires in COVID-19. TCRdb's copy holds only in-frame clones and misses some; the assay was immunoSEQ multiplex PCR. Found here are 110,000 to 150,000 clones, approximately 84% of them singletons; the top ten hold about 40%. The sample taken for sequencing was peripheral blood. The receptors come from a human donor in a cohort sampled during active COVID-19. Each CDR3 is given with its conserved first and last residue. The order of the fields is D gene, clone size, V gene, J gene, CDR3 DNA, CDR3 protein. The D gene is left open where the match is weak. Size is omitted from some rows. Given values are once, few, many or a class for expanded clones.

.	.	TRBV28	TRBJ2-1	TGTGCCAGCAGACTGTTCAATGAGCAGTTCTTC	CASRLFNEQFF
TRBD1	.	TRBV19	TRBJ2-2	TGTGCCAGTAGTATTCCCAGGACAGGGGTCCCCGGGGAGCTGTTTTTT	CASSIPRTGVPGELFF
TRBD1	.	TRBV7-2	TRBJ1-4	TGTGCCAGCAGCCAAAGGACAGGGGGTCGTCGTGAAAAACTGTTTTTT	CASSQRTGGRREKLFF
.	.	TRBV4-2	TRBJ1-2	TGTGCCAGCAGCCAAGCCAGGTTGGGGGGAGTCTACACCTTC	CASSQARLGGVYTF
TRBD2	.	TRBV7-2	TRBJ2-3	TGTGCCAGCAGCTTACTAGCGGACTTGGGCACAGATACGCAGTATTTT	CASSLLADLGTDTQYF
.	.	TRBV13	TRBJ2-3	TGTGCCAGCAGCGCCCGCCAGGGGTTCACAGATACGCAGTATTTT	CASSARQGFTDTQYF
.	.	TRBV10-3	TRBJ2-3	TGTGCCATCAGCCGGGACTCAGACACAGATACGCAGTATTTT	CAISRDSDTDTQYF
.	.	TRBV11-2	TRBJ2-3	TGTGCCAGCAGCCGGAGGCCCACAGATACGCAGTATTTT	CASSRRPTDTQYF
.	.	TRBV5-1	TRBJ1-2	TGCGCCAGCAGCTTCTCGACAAATGGCTACACCTTC	CASSFSTNGYTF
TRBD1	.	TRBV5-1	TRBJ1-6	TGCGCCAGCAGCCATACAGGGGATAATTCACCCCTCCACTTT	CASSHTGDNSPLHF
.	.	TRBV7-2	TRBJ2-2	TGTGCCAGCAGCCCCCTGGTAGGGGCGAACACCGGGGAGCTGTTTTTT	CASSPLVGANTGELFF
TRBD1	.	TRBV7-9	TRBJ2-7	TGTGCCAGCAGCTTAGCGGGACAGGACTACGAGCAGTACTTC	CASSLAGQDYEQYF
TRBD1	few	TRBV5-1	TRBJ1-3	TGCGCCAGCAGCTTGGCCGGAGGGACAGGGGGTTCTGGAAACACCATATATTTT	CASSLAGGTGGSGNTIYF
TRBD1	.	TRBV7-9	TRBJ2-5	TGTGCCAGCAGCACTTACAGGGGGCGGACGGAGACCCAGTACTTC	CASSTYRGRTETQYF
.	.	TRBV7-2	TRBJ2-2	TGTGCCAGCAGCTTAGCGAGAGGGCCGGAGAGAGGGGAGCTGTTTTTT	CASSLARGPERGELFF
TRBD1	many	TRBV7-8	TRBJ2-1	TGTGCCAGCACTGTAGGGGCGCCGGGACAGGGCTACGGTAATGAGCAGTTCTTC	CASTVGAPGQGYGNEQFF
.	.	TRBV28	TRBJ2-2	TGTGCCAGCAGGGATAGCGAGAACACCGGGGAGCTGTTTTTT	CASRDSENTGELFF
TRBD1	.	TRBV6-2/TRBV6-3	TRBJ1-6	TGTGCCAGCAGTGGACAGGGAGCATACAATTCACCCCTCCACTTT	CASSGQGAYNSPLHF
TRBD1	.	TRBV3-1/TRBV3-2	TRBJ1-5	TGTGCCAGCAGTCAAAATCCGGGACAGGGGGACCAGCCCCAGCATTTT	CASSQNPGQGDQPQHF
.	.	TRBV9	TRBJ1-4	TGTGCCAGCAGCCTTAGCCTGGACGGGGCTAATGAAAAACTGTTTTTT	CASSLSLDGANEKLFF
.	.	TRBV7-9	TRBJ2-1	TGTGCCAGCAGCCTCGACAGGTACAATGAGCAGTTCTTC	CASSLDRYNEQFF
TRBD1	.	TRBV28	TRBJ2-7	TGTGCCAGCAGGTCGACAGGGGATCTCTCCTACGAGCAGTACTTC	CASRSTGDLSYEQYF
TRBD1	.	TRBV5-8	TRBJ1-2	TGTGCCAGCAAGGTGGGACAGCCGATGGGAGGCTACACCTTC	CASKVGQPMGGYTF
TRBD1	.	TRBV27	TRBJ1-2	TGTGCCAGCAAACAGACAGGGAGTTGGAGCGGCTACACCTTC	CASKQTGSWSGYTF
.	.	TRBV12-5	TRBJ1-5	TGTGCTAGTGCTCTATCACAGGGTTTAGGTCAGCCCCAGCATTTT	CASALSQGLGQPQHF
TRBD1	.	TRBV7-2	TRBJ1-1	TGTGCCAGCAGCTTAGCGCGGACAGGAACCACTGAAGCTTTCTTT	CASSLARTGTTEAFF
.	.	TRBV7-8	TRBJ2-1	TGTGCCAGCAGCTTAGTAGGGGGGGAAGCCTACAATGAGCAGTTCTTC	CASSLVGGEAYNEQFF
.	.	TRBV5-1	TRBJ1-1	TGCGCCAGCAGCATGGGTGATGAGGGCACTGAAGCTTTCTTT	CASSMGDEGTEAFF
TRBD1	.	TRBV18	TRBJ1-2	TGTACCAGCTCACGACAGGGATTCTATGGCTACACCTTC	CTSSRQGFYGYTF
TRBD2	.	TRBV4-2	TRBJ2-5	TGTGCCAGCAGCCAAGACCTAGCGGGGGAAGAGACCCAGTACTTC	CASSQDLAGEETQYF
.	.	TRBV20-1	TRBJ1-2	TGCAGTGCTTGGACAGTCTATGGCTACACCTTC	CSAWTVYGYTF
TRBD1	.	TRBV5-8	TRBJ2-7	TGTGCCAGCAGCTTGGTGGGGCAGGGGGCACGCGAGCAGTACTTC	CASSLVGQGAREQYF
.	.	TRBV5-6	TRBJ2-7	TGTGCCAGCAGCGCCCCCGGGGGACAGAGACACTACGAGCAGTACTTC	CASSAPGGQRHYEQYF